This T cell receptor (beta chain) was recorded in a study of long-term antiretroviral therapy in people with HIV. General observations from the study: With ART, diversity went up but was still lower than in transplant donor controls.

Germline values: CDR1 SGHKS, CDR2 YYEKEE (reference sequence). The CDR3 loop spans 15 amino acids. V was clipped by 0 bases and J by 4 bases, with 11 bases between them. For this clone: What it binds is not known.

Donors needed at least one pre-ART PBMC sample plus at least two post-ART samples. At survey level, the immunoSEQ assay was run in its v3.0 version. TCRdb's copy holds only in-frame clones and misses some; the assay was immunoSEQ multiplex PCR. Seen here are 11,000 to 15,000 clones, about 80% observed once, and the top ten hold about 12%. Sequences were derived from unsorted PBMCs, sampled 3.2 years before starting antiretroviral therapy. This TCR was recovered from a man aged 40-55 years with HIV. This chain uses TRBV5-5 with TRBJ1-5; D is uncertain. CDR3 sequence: CASSLGRLNNQPQHF. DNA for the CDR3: TGTGCCAGCAGCTTGGGTAGGCTGAATAATCAGCCCCAGCATTTT.